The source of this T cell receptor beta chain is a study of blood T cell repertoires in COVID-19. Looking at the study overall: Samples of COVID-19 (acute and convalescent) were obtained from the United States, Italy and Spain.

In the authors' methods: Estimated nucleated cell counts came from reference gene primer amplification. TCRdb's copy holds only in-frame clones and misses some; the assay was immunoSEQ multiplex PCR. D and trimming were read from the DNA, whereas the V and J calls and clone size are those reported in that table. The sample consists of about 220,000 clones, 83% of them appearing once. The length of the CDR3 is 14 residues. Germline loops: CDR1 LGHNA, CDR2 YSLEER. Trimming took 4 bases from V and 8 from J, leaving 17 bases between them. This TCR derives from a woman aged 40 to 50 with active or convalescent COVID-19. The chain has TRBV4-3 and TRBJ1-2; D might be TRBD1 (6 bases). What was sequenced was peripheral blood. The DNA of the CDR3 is TGCGCCAGCAGCCCTTCTGCAGGGGAGGGCGGCTACACCTTC. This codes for CASSPSAGEGGYTF.